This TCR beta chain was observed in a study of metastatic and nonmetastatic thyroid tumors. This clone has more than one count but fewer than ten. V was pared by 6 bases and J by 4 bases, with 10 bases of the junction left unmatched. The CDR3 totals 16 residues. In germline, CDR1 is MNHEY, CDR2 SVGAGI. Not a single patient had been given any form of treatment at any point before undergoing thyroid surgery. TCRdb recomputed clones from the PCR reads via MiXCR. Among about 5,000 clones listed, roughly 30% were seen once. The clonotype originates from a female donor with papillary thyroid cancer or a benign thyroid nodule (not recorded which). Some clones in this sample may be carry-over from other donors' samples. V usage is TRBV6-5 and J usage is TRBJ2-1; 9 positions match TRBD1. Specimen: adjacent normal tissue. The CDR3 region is CASSLNPGQGYNEQFF. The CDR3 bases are TGTGCCAGCAGCTTAAATCCGGGACAGGGTTACAATGAGCAGTTCTTC.